This is a list of T cell receptor beta chains from one sample in a study of STAT5B mutations in CD4+ large granular lymphocyte leukemia. TCRdb's copy holds only in-frame clones and misses some; the assay was immunoSEQ multiplex PCR. The data hold tens of thousands of clones, with 72% observed a single time. Sequenced material: CD4+ T cells from blood buffy coats. These receptor sequences come from a human donor in good health. Both conserved end residues are part of each CDR3. The D gene is left open where the match is weak. Not every row has a clone size; where given, it reads once, few, many or a size class.

abundance,v_gene,j_gene,d_gene,CDR3nt,CDR3aa
-,TRBV6-1,TRBJ1-1,-,TGTGCCAGCAGGTTCGGGGAGGCTGAAGCTTTCTTT,CASRFGEAEAFF
-,TRBV30,TRBJ1-6,-,TGTGCCTGGAGTGTACGCAGAACCCATAATTCACCCCTCCACTTT,CAWSVRRTHNSPLHF
few,TRBV13,TRBJ1-1,TRBD1,TGTGCCAGCAGCTTGTACTCCGGGACAGTGAACACTGAAGCTTTCTTT,CASSLYSGTVNTEAFF
-,TRBV27,TRBJ2-4,-,TGTGCCAGCTCCTCACCTCTACTAGCCAAAAACATTCAGTACTTC,CASSSPLLAKNIQYF
few,TRBV6-6,TRBJ2-1,-,TGTGCCAGCAGGCCACAGGGATTCTACAATGAGCAGTTCTTC,CASRPQGFYNEQFF
-,TRBV10-1,TRBJ1-1,-,TGCGCCAGCATTCGAGGGGGTACTGAAGCTTTCTTT,CASIRGGTEAFF
-,TRBV9,TRBJ1-3,-,TGTGCCAGCAGCGTAGATTGGCTTGGAAACACCATATATTTT,CASSVDWLGNTIYF
-,TRBV5-1,TRBJ2-5,-,TGCGCCAGCAGCTTTTCCGGGCTCCAAGAGACCCAGTACTTC,CASSFSGLQETQYF
-,TRBV19,TRBJ1-5,-,TGTGCCAGTAGATCCGGGGATCAGCCCCAGCATTTT,CASRSGDQPQHF
-,TRBV5-1,TRBJ2-1,TRBD2,TGCGCCAGCAGCGCAGTAGCGGGGAGCTACAATGAGCAGTTCTTC,CASSAVAGSYNEQFF
-,TRBV19,TRBJ1-5,TRBD1,TGTGCCAGTAGTATTGTCGGGACAGGGGTCAATCAGCCCCAGCATTTT,CASSIVGTGVNQPQHF
-,TRBV7-9,TRBJ2-1,TRBD1,TGTGCCAGCAGCCCATCCGAGAGCATACAGGGGACCTACAATGAGCAGTTCTTC,CASSPSESIQGTYNEQFF
-,TRBV12-5,TRBJ1-1,-,TGTGCTAGTAAGAAGTTAGATAACACTGAAGCTTTCTTT,CASKKLDNTEAFF
-,TRBV18,TRBJ1-3,-,TGTGCCAGCTCGCTCACCGTGGTCACGGGAAGGGGAGACACCATATATTTT,CASSLTVVTGRGDTIYF
-,TRBV4-2,TRBJ2-1,TRBD2,TGTGCCAGCAGCCAAGATTTACTAGCGGGGGGGGAAGGGGAGCAGTTCTTC,CASSQDLLAGGEGEQFF
few,TRBV6-1,TRBJ1-4,TRBD1,TGTGCCAGCAGTGAAGCCGAGGTTTGGCGCGCAGGGGGTTATGAAAAACTGTTTTTT,CASSEAEVWRAGGYEKLFF
-,TRBV27,TRBJ1-2,-,TGTGCCAGCAGTCGGAGATACACCTTC,CASSRRYTF
-,TRBV11-3,TRBJ1-1,-,TGTGCCAGCAGCCCAAGCCCCCTTGGCAGAAACACTGAAGCTTTCTTT,CASSPSPLGRNTEAFF
-,TRBV7-2,TRBJ2-3,-,TGTGCCAGCAGCTCCGAGGGGCTCGGAGTAGATACGCAGTATTTT,CASSSEGLGVDTQYF
-,TRBV6-1,TRBJ1-2,TRBD1,TGTGCCAGCAGTGAAGAGGCAGGGGGCTATGGCTACACCTTC,CASSEEAGGYGYTF
-,TRBV28,TRBJ2-7,TRBD1,TGTGCCAGCAGTTTCCGGACAGGGCGCGAGCAGTACTTC,CASSFRTGREQYF
once,TRBV6-6,TRBJ1-2,-,TGTGCCAGCTCACTTCCAAGCTATGGCTACACCTTC,CASSLPSYGYTF